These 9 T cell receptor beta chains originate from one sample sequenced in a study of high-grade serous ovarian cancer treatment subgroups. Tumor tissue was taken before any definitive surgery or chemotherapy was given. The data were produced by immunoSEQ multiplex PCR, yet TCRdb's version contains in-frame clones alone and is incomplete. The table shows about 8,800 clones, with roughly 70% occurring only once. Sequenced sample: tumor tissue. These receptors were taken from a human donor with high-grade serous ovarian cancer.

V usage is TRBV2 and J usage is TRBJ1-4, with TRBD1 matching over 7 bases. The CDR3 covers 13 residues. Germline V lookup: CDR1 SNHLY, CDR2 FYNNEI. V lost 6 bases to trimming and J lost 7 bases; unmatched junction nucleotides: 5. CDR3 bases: TGTGCCAGCAGAGATGACAGGGTTGAAAAACTGTTTTTT. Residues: CASRDDRVEKLFF.

The CDR3 nucleotides read TGTGCCAGCAGCTTAGATCAGGGCACTGAAGCTTTCTTT. Translated, it gives CASSLDQGTEAFF. V usage is TRBV11-2 and J usage is TRBJ1-1; weak D call: TRBD1 (5 bases). Germline V gene lookup returns CDR1 SGHAT and CDR2 FQNNGV. With 0 bases removed from V and 4 bases from J, the gap between germline ends came to 6 bases. The CDR3 consists of 13 residues.

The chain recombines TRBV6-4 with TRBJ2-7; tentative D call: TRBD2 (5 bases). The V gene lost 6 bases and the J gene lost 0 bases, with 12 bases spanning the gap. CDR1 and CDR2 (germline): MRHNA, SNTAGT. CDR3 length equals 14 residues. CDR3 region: CASRGPGVSYEQYF. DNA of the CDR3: TGTGCCAGCAGGGGCCCCGGGGTCTCCTACGAGCAGTACTTC.

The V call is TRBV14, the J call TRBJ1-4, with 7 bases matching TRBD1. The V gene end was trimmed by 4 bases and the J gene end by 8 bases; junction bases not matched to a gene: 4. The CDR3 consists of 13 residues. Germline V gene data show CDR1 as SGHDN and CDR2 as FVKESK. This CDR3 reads CASSRGQLEKLFF. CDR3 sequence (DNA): TGTGCCAGCAGCCGGGGACAGCTAGAAAAACTGTTTTTT.

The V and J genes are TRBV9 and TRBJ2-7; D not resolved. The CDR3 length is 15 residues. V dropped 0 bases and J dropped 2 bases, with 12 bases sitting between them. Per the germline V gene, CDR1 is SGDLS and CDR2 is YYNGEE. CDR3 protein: CASSVGLVGPYEQYF. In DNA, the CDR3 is TGTGCCAGCAGCGTAGGTCTTGTAGGACCCTACGAGCAGTACTTC.

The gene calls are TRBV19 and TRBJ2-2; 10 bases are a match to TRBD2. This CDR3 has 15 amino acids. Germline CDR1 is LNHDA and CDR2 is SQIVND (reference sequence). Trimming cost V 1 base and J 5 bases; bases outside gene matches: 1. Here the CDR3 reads CASSIVLAGTGELFF. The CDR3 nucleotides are TGTGCCAGTAGTATAGTACTAGCGGGGACCGGGGAGCTGTTTTTT.

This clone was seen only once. CDR3 region: CASSPQGADQPQHF. CDR3 nucleotide sequence: TGTGCCAGCTCACCACAGGGGGCTGATCAGCCCCAGCATTTT. The V gene is TRBV18, the J gene TRBJ1-5; 7 nucleotides line up with TRBD1. Germline trimming cut 1 base from V and 5 bases from J; bases unmatched to any gene: 2. The germline CDR1 and CDR2 sequences are KGHSH and LQKENI. The CDR3 sequence is 14 residues long. Based on the CDR3 plus reference TRBV18 and TRBJ1-5, the full variable domain is NAGVMQNPRHLVRRRGQEARLRCSPMKGHSHVYWYRQLPEEGLKFMVYLQKENIIDESGMPKERFSAEFPKEGPSILRIQQVVRGDSAAYFCASSPQGADQPQHFGDGTRLSIL.

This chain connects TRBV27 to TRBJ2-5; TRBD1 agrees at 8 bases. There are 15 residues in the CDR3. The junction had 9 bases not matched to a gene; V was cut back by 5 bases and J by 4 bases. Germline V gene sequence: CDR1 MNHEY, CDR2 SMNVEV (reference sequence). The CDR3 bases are TGTGCCAGCAGTCCCCGACAGGGGTACGGAGAGACCCAGTACTTC. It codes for CASSPRQGYGETQYF.

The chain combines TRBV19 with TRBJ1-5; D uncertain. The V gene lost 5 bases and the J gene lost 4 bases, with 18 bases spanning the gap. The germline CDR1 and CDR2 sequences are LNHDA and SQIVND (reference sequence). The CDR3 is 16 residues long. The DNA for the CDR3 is TGTGCCAGTAGTGCCGAGGTTACAACCCGAAATCAGCCCCAGCATTTT. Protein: CASSAEVTTRNQPQHF.